A single sample is the source of the 21 T cell receptor beta chains below, sequenced in a study of cytomegalovirus exposure and HLA in healthy donors. The table came from immunoSEQ multiplex PCR; TCRdb's copy has only in-frame clones and leaves some out. The table has 260,000 or so clones, about 86% seen once. Sequenced material: PBMCs. These receptors were obtained from a man aged 18 to 35 in good health and CMV-seronegative.

The rearrangement links TRBV2 to TRBJ2-5, with D possibly being TRBD2 (6 bases). The ends were cut back, 1 base at V and 5 bases at J, with 14 bases in the middle. The CDR3 has 15 residues. Germline lookup yields CDR1 SNHLY and CDR2 FYNNEI. The CDR3: CASSEGWRGVETQYF. Written as DNA, the CDR3 is TGTGCCAGCAGTGAAGGATGGCGGGGAGTTGAGACCCAGTACTTC. The variable domain in full, with the rest retrieved from reference TRBV2 and TRBJ2-5, is EPEVTQTPSHQVTQMGQEVILRCVPISNHLYFYWYRQILGQKVEFLVSFYNNEISEKSEIFDDQFSVERPDGSNFTLKIRSTKLEDSAMYFCASSEGWRGVETQYFGPGTRLLVL.

The chain carries TRBV4-3 and TRBJ1-2, with 12 positions matching TRBD1. The junction had 9 bases not matched to a gene; V was cut back by 2 bases and J by 5 bases. The germline V gene has CDR1 LGHNA and CDR2 YSLEER. CDR3 size: 17 residues. The CDR3 is CASSQRDRGRGGYGYTF. DNA for the CDR3: TGCGCCAGCAGCCAAAGGGACAGGGGGCGCGGTGGGTATGGCTACACCTTC.

In its sample, this clone was seen a few times. The chain employs TRBV13 and TRBJ1-6, with TRBD1 matching over 9 bases. Germline values: CDR1 PRHDT, CDR2 FYEKMQ (reference sequence). The CDR3 is 13 amino acids. After removal of 8 bases from V and 10 bases from J, the junction contained 6 bases not matched to a gene. The CDR3 sequence: CASARTGASPLHF. The CDR3 DNA reads as TGTGCCAGCGCTAGGACAGGGGCCTCACCCCTCCACTTT.

The chain combines TRBV7-2 with TRBJ2-7; D possibly corresponds to TRBD2 (6 bases). The ends were cut back, 4 bases at V and 3 bases at J, with 19 bases in the middle. CDR1 SGHTA and CDR2 FQGNSA come from the germline V gene. The CDR3 runs to 16 residues. The CDR3 coding sequence is TGTGCCAGCAGCTCCCCACTGGGGGGTAGCGACTACGAGCAGTACTTC. The encoded protein is CASSSPLGGSDYEQYF. Based on the CDR3 plus reference TRBV7-2 and TRBJ2-7, the full variable domain is GAGVSQSPSNKVTEKGKDVELRCDPISGHTALYWYRQSLGQGLEFLIYFQGNSAPDKSGLPSDRFSAERTGGSVSTLTIQRTQQEDSAVYLCASSSPLGGSDYEQYFGPGTRLTVT.

The chain has TRBV4-3 and TRBJ2-7; possibly TRBD2 for D (5 bases). CDR3 size: 17 residues. In germline, CDR1 is LGHNA, CDR2 YSLEER. Trimming took off 0 bases at V and 2 bases at J, with 17 bases between the two ends. DNA for the CDR3: TGCGCCAGCAGCCAAGATATAGGCGAGGGCCAACCCTACGAGCAGTACTTC. Translated, it gives CASSQDIGEGQPYEQYF.

V and J are TRBV10-2 and TRBJ2-2, with D perhaps matching TRBD1 (7 bases). V was clipped by 7 bases and J by 4 bases, with 13 bases between them. The CDR3 totals 14 residues. CDR1 and CDR2 (germline): WSHSY, SAAADI. The CDR3 sequence is CASIRQGLTGELFF. The CDR3 nucleotides read TGCGCCAGCATTCGACAGGGACTCACCGGGGAGCTGTTTTTT.

The chain links TRBV2 to TRBJ2-2; 9 bases map to TRBD1. Germline CDR1 is SNHLY and CDR2 is FYNNEI. The CDR3 sequence is 14 residues long. V lost 7 bases to trimming and J lost 6 bases; unmatched junction nucleotides: 6. The CDR3 DNA is TGTGCCAGCATTCAGGACAGGGGAGCCGGGGAGCTGTTTTTT. Translating gives CASIQDRGAGELFF.

In this sample, this clone turned up a few times. This sequence joins TRBV4-1 and TRBJ1-3; no clear D gene. Trimming shortened V by 1 base and J by 0 bases, and 7 bases separated the two germline ends. Germline lookup yields CDR1 MGHRA and CDR2 YSYEKL. The CDR3 runs to 15 residues. The CDR3 DNA reads as TGCGCCAGCAGCCAAGGGTACGGCTCTGGAAACACCATATATTTT. It is translated as CASSQGYGSGNTIYF.

The chain joins TRBV4-1 to TRBJ2-7; unclear D gene. Germline lookup yields CDR1 MGHRA and CDR2 YSYEKL. With 2 bases removed from V and 6 bases from J, the gap between germline ends came to 5 bases. The CDR3 has 11 residues. CDR3 loop: CASSQSVEQYF. CDR3 bases: TGCGCCAGCAGCCAATCAGTCGAGCAGTACTTC.

The gene calls are TRBV27 and TRBJ2-3, with 10 bases that match TRBD2. The CDR3 has 14 amino acids. Germline loops: CDR1 MNHEY, CDR2 SMNVEV (reference sequence). The V and J ends lost 7 bases and 1 base, in that order; junction bases with no gene match: 2. Here the CDR3 reads CASNSGGGTDTQYF. DNA of the CDR3: TGTGCCAGCAACAGCGGGGGGGGCACAGATACGCAGTATTTT.

This chain connects TRBV5-1 to TRBJ1-4; 10 bases are shared with TRBD1. Germline loops: CDR1 SGHRS, CDR2 YFSETQ. CDR3 size: 15 residues. The V and J ends lost 0 bases and 6 bases, in that order; junction bases with no gene match: 2. The CDR3 region is CASSLAGTGDEKLFF. CDR3 coding DNA: TGCGCCAGCAGCTTGGCCGGGACAGGGGATGAAAAACTGTTTTTT.

This rearrangement joins TRBV30 to TRBJ1-1, with D possibly matching TRBD1 (6 bases). Trimming stripped 3 bases from V and 0 bases from J, with 14 bases between. This CDR3 is built from 15 residues. Germline CDR1 reads GTSNPN; CDR2 reads SVGIG (reference sequence). CDR3 sequence reads: CAWSRGPAVNTEAFF. Here the CDR3 DNA reads TGTGCCTGGAGCAGGGGTCCGGCTGTGAACACTGAAGCTTTCTTT.

The CDR3 here is CASSLLGTSGETQYF. The CDR3 DNA reads TGTGCCAGCAGCTTATTGGGGACTAGCGGTGAGACCCAGTACTTC. V and J are TRBV7-2 and TRBJ2-5; 11 nucleotides match TRBD2. V lost 2 bases to trimming and J lost 5 bases; unmatched junction nucleotides: 4. The CDR3 is made up of 15 amino acids. Germline V lookup: CDR1 SGHTA, CDR2 FQGNSA.

The V gene is TRBV30, the J gene TRBJ2-3; 7 bases agree with TRBD1. The CDR3 runs to 20 residues. V lost 2 bases and J lost 0; bases outside the gene matches: 20. In germline, CDR1 is GTSNPN, CDR2 SVGIG (reference sequence). CDR3 in amino acids: CAWSSSGSRYWDRSTDTQYF. In DNA form, the CDR3 reads TGTGCCTGGAGTTCTTCGGGGAGTCGCTATTGGGACAGAAGCACAGATACGCAGTATTTT. Full variable domain (outside the CDR3, taken from reference TRBV30 and TRBJ2-3): SQTIHQWPATLVQPVGSPLSLECTVEGTSNPNLYWYRQAAGRGLQLLFYSVGIGQISSEVPQNLSASRPQDRQFILSSKKLLLSDSGFYLCAWSSSGSRYWDRSTDTQYFGPGTRLTVL.

Regarding this clone: A junction boundary mismatches the germline segment, possibly from a read error. V and J are TRBV20-1 and TRBJ1-2; 7 positions match TRBD1. This CDR3 has 10 amino acids. Germline V gives CDR1 DFQATT, CDR2 SNEGSKA (reference sequence). CDR3 sequence: CSASPGGHGF. The CDR3 region has the DNA TGCAGTGCTAGTCCAGGGGGGCATGGATTC.

V and J are TRBV27 and TRBJ2-5; possibly TRBD2 for D (6 bases). Trimming took off 5 bases at V and 4 bases at J, with 14 bases between the two ends. The CDR3 is made up of 14 amino acids. The V gene's germline CDR1 is MNHEY and CDR2 SMNVEV (reference sequence). CDR3 region: CASSKAWGVETQYF. Written as DNA, the CDR3 is TGTGCCAGCAGTAAGGCCTGGGGGGTAGAGACCCAGTACTTC.

In this sample, this clone turned up once. The chain employs TRBV5-1 and TRBJ2-5, with TRBD2 matching over 9 bases. Trimming took 0 bases from V and 5 from J; bases not matched to a gene: 2. This CDR3 has 14 residues. Germline CDR1 is SGHRS and CDR2 is YFSETQ. The CDR3 protein is CASSLGLAAETQYF. In DNA form, the CDR3 reads TGCGCCAGCAGCTTGGGACTAGCGGCCGAGACCCAGTACTTC.

This sequence joins TRBV5-1 and TRBJ2-1, with 9 nucleotides matching TRBD1. There are 15 residues in the CDR3. V lost 4 bases to trimming and J lost 4 bases; unmatched junction nucleotides: 6. Germline CDR1 reads SGHRS; CDR2 reads YFSETQ. The DNA of the CDR3 is TGCGCCAGCAGCGGGGGGACAGGGCCATACAATGAGCAGTTCTTC. Translating it yields CASSGGTGPYNEQFF.

The genes are TRBV9 and TRBJ2-7; 9 bases fit TRBD1. Germline V gives CDR1 SGDLS, CDR2 YYNGEE. CDR3 length: 13 residues. The trim removed 3 bases at V and 5 bases at J, leaving 3 bases unmatched. CDR3 nucleotide sequence: TGTGCCAGCAGCGGACAGGGGGAAAACGAGCAGTACTTC. Protein product: CASSGQGENEQYF.

The gene calls are TRBV7-6 and TRBJ1-2; D gene ambiguous. Trimming shortened V by 3 bases and J by 3 bases, and 5 bases separated the two germline ends. Germline loops: CDR1 SGHVS, CDR2 FNYEAQ. The CDR3 spans 12 residues. This CDR3 reads CASSFTDYGYTF. The CDR3 DNA follows: TGTGCCAGCAGCTTCACGGACTATGGCTACACCTTC.

This chain connects TRBV29-1 to TRBJ2-7, with 8 bases fitting TRBD2. From germline, CDR1 is SQVTM and CDR2 ANQGSEA. With V trimmed by 7 bases and J by 3 bases, 11 bases remained unmatched. The CDR3 contains 14 residues. CDR3 sequence: CSELLGLAGYEQYF. The CDR3 DNA follows: TGCAGCGAGTTACTTGGGCTAGCGGGCTACGAGCAGTACTTC.